The 20 T cell receptor beta chains reported below all come from one sample, sequenced in a study of Ad26.COV2.S vaccination and SARS-CoV-2 variants. Treatment noted: 19 received Ad26.COV2.S at low or high dose, single or two shots; about 5 received placebo; per-sample allocation not given. At day 63 after the first vaccine or placebo injection, samples were drawn. Here immunoSEQ multiplex PCR was the method, and the copy in TCRdb shows in-frame clones only, minus some. The sample lists about 350,000 clones; less than 90% were seen once. Sequencing used peripheral blood, obtained in a trial of Ad26.COV2.S vaccine versus placebo. The receptor set was obtained from a person aged 18-60 years who received the Ad26.COV2.S COVID-19 vaccine or a placebo.

V usage is TRBV30 and J usage is TRBJ1-3; D is unresolved. The V and J ends lost 4 bases and 4 bases respectively, with 5 bases between them. From germline, CDR1 is GTSNPN and CDR2 SVGIG (reference sequence). The CDR3 is made up of 11 amino acids. The CDR3 region is CAWIPGNTIYF. The CDR3 nucleotides read TGTGCCTGGATCCCCGGAAACACCATATATTTT.

In this sample, this clone turned up once. J is TRBJ1-4 and V is TRBV2; 10 bases agree with TRBD1. Unmatched junction bases numbered 4, after V lost 4 bases and J lost 17 bases. The CDR3 extends over 11 amino acids. Per the germline V gene, CDR1 is SNHLY and CDR2 is FYNNEI. The CDR3 region has the DNA TGTGCCAGCAGTGTGGGACAGGGGTTTTTTTTT. Translated, it gives CASSVGQGFFF.

This chain links TRBV4-3 with TRBJ1-1; no clear D gene. The CDR3 contains 14 residues. V was clipped by 4 bases and J by 3 bases, with 12 bases between them. Germline loops: CDR1 LGHNA, CDR2 YSLEER. CDR3 protein: CASSLAPVDTEAFF. The CDR3 DNA follows: TGCGCCAGCAGCCTTGCCCCAGTGGACACTGAAGCTTTCTTT.

J is TRBJ2-6 and V is TRBV5-1; 7 bases map to TRBD1. The germline V gene has CDR1 SGHRS and CDR2 YFSETQ. Trimming took 4 bases from V and 3 from J; bases not matched to a gene: 10. This CDR3 has 17 amino acids. This CDR3 is CASSLRADRVGANVLTF. CDR3 nucleotides: TGCGCCAGCAGCCTAAGGGCCGACAGGGTTGGGGCCAACGTCCTGACTTTC.

The chain links TRBV4-2 to TRBJ1-4; D remains unclear. The CDR3 consists of 15 residues. V lost 3 bases and J 4 bases, leaving 12 bases between the germline ends. In germline, CDR1 is LGHNA, CDR2 YNFKEQ. The CDR3 region is CASSHAEGLNEKLFF. The CDR3 DNA reads as TGTGCCAGCAGCCATGCCGAGGGTCTTAATGAAAAACTGTTTTTT.

This rearrangement joins TRBV7-8 to TRBJ2-1, with a tentative D call TRBD1 (7 bases). V lost 5 bases and J lost 8, with 16 bases in between. CDR1 SGHVS and CDR2 FQNEAQ come from the germline V gene. The CDR3 runs to 14 residues. The CDR3 coding sequence is TGTGCCAGCAGCAAGGGACAGCCGGGGGATGAGCAGTTCTTC. This translates into CASSKGQPGDEQFF.

The chain has TRBV3-1 (or the pseudogene TRBV3-2) and TRBJ2-5; TRBD2 agrees at 14 bases. Germline V gives CDR1 LGHDT, CDR2 YNNKEL (reference sequence). V lost 4 bases and J lost 2; bases outside the gene matches: 9. This CDR3 contains 18 residues. DNA of the CDR3: TGTGCCAGCAGCCCGGTGACTAGCGGGGGGGCATGGCAAGAGACCCAGTACTTC. Encoded protein: CASSPVTSGGAWQETQYF.

V gene TRBV5-5 combines with J gene TRBJ1-4; TRBD1 agrees at 9 bases. This CDR3 has 14 amino acids. Per germline, CDR1 SGHKS and CDR2 YYEKEE (reference sequence). V trimming: 4 bases; J trimming: 7 bases; junction bases outside the gene matches: 5. CDR3 region: CASSRTGGPEKLFF. CDR3 bases: TGTGCCAGCAGCAGAACAGGGGGCCCTGAAAAACTGTTTTTT.

Only a few counts were recorded for this clone. This chain connects TRBV4-1 to TRBJ1-6, with TRBD1 matching over 7 bases. The germline V gene has CDR1 MGHRA and CDR2 YSYEKL. The CDR3 spans 15 residues. V lost 2 bases to trimming and J lost 10 bases; unmatched junction nucleotides: 8. The CDR3 spells CASSQLYRGGSPLHF. CDR3 DNA sequence: TGCGCCAGCAGCCAACTATACAGGGGTGGGTCACCCCTCCACTTT.

The CDR3 nucleotides are TGCGCCAGCAGACATGACGGGACGGAGACCACTGAAGCTTTCTTT. Translating gives CASRHDGTETTEAFF. This sequence joins TRBV5-1 and TRBJ1-1; D might be TRBD1 (5 bases). The V end was cut by 5 bases, the J end by 4 bases, with 18 bases between. CDR1 SGHRS and CDR2 YFSETQ come from the germline V gene. This CDR3 has 15 amino acids.

This rearrangement joins TRBV11-3 to TRBJ2-2; 8 positions agree with TRBD2. Unmatched junction bases numbered 10, after V lost 4 bases and J lost 0 bases. The CDR3 totals 18 residues. Germline V gene lookup returns CDR1 SGHNT and CDR2 YENEEA. CDR3 region: CASSSPQTSGANTGELFF. In nucleotides, the CDR3 is TGTGCCAGCAGCTCTCCCCAAACTAGCGGAGCGAACACCGGGGAGCTGTTTTTT.

The V gene is TRBV28, the J gene TRBJ1-2; D perhaps matches TRBD1 (5 bases). Per germline, CDR1 MDHEN and CDR2 SYDVKM. CDR3 size: 12 residues. Trimming removed 7 bases at V and 5 bases at J, with 11 bases between. CDR3 DNA: TGTGCCAGCAATATAAAGGGGTATGGCTACACCTTC. As protein: CASNIKGYGYTF.

The chain has TRBV7-9 and TRBJ2-7; the D gene could be TRBD1 or TRBD2 (5 bases each). V dropped 6 bases and J dropped 3 bases, with 18 bases sitting between them. Germline V lookup: CDR1 SEHNR, CDR2 FQNEAQ (reference sequence). The CDR3 has 15 residues. The CDR3 loop reads CASSPGLGRSYEQYF. The DNA of the CDR3 is TGTGCCAGCAGTCCCGGTCTGGGACGGAGCTACGAGCAGTACTTC.

The chain recombines TRBV7-9 with TRBJ1-5, with 10 nucleotides matching TRBD1. The CDR3 totals 15 residues. The V segment lost 5 bases and the J segment 6 bases; nucleotides outside the gene matches: 7. Germline CDR1 and CDR2: SEHNR and FQNEAQ (reference sequence). For the CDR3, the DNA is TGTGCCAGCAGCAAAGGGACAGGGGATTTTCAGCCCCAGCATTTT. It is translated as CASSKGTGDFQPQHF.

The CDR3 DNA follows: TGTGCCAGCAGCCTCCTCACAGATACGCAGTATTTT. Translation: CASSLLTDTQYF. The chain joins TRBV3-1 (or the pseudogene TRBV3-2) to TRBJ2-3; no clear D gene. V lost 4 bases to trimming and J lost 2 bases, with 4 bases between them. CDR1 is LGHDT, CDR2 YNNKEL, per germline (reference sequence). The CDR3 length is 12 residues.

The rearrangement uses TRBV6-4 and TRBJ1-2; a possible D gene is TRBD1 (5 bases). Per the germline V gene, CDR1 is MRHNA and CDR2 is SNTAGT. Deletions cut 2 bases from V and 4 bases from J, with 5 bases between. There are 12 residues in the CDR3. The CDR3 region is CASSDGGYGYTF. The CDR3 DNA reads as TGTGCCAGCAGTGACGGGGGCTATGGCTACACCTTC.

V is TRBV7-9 and J is TRBJ2-5; 7 bases fit TRBD2. From germline, CDR1 is SEHNR and CDR2 FQNEAQ (reference sequence). The CDR3 totals 13 residues. After removal of 5 bases from V and 5 bases from J, the junction contained 5 bases not matched to a gene. The CDR3 DNA sequence: TGTGCCAGCAGCCCGACTAGCAGGGAGACCCAGTACTTC. Translated: CASSPTSRETQYF.

The genes are TRBV18 and TRBJ2-5; 11 bases map to TRBD1. The V segment lost 2 bases and the J segment 2 bases; nucleotides outside the gene matches: 7. This CDR3 has 17 amino acids. The germline V gene has CDR1 KGHSH and CDR2 LQKENI. This CDR3 is CASSPGTGGSGQETQYF. The DNA of the CDR3 is TGTGCCAGCTCACCAGGGACAGGGGGGTCGGGGCAAGAGACCCAGTACTTC.

The CDR3 bases are TGTGCCAGCACCGTACCCCGGACAGGAAGCTCCTATAATTCACCCCTCCACTTT. Amino acids: CASTVPRTGSSYNSPLHF. The V and J genes are TRBV7-4 and TRBJ1-6; TRBD1 aligns across 7 bases. The trim removed 7 bases at V and 0 bases at J, leaving 12 bases unmatched. This CDR3 has 18 residues. Per the germline V gene, CDR1 is SGHVT and CDR2 is SQSDAQ.

V and J are TRBV5-1 and TRBJ1-5; D ambiguous. Trimming pared 5 bases from V and 0 bases from J, leaving 12 bases between. The CDR3 is 15 residues long. The V gene's germline CDR1 is SGHRS and CDR2 YFSETQ. The CDR3 DNA is TGCGCCAGCAGTAAGGACGGGTATAGCAATCAGCCCCAGCATTTT. It is translated as CASSKDGYSNQPQHF.